This TCR beta chain was found in a study of T cells after yellow fever vaccination. Study conclusions and caveats: Detected again after the booster were most primary-vaccination clones, at nearly 97% CD4 and nearly 90% CD8. It was the secondary response that reached its peak faster, day 5 versus 15, but it was weaker.

From germline, CDR1 is LGHNA and CDR2 YNFKEQ. The J segment lost 13 bases and the V segment lost 4 bases, leaving 16 bases of the junction unmatched. The CDR3 has 14 residues. As for this clonotype: Its antigen is unidentified.

It was through 5'RACE template switching that TCR cDNA was made, with a universal primer site and UMIs added. TCRdb reanalysed the 5' RACE reads using MiXCR and keeps one entry per CDR3 protein. Counted here are around 600,000 distinct CDR3 sequences, approximately 13% occurring once; the ten biggest clones make up around 14%. The sequence came from a man aged 25 to 45 who received the YFV17D yellow fever vaccine. The sequencing used PBMCs, collected on the day of the yellow fever booster vaccination. The chain recombines TRBV4-2 with TRBJ2-7; 7 bases are shared with TRBD2. This chain's CDR3 is CASSPRMGGSEPYF. Written as DNA, the CDR3 is TGTGCCAGCAGCCCAAGAATGGGGGGGTCAGAGCCTTACTTC.